A selection of T cell receptor beta chains follows, all from one sample in a study of CXCR3-negative and CXCR3-positive naive CD8 T cells. TCRdb reprocessed the 5' RACE reads and stores each CDR3 protein as one record, lacking DNA. In all, the sample yields 45,000 or so distinct CDR3 sequences. The sample taken for sequencing was memory CD8+ T cells from blood. These receptors all come from a human donor in good health. Some clones in this sample may be carry-over from other donors' samples. CDR3s include the opening cysteine and the closing phenylalanine or tryptophan. Clone size is shown for a subset of rows, as once, few, many or a class of expanded clone.

>TRBV25-1|-|TRBJ1-6
CASSDPGQANSPLHF
>TRBV3-1|-|TRBJ2-1
CASSQWTSGYNEQFF
>TRBV28|-|TRBJ1-6
CASSRSSYNSPLHF
>TRBV9|-|TRBJ2-7
CASSEDTYYEQYF
>TRBV7-9|-|TRBJ1-1
CASSPRRGPMNTEAFF
>TRBV4-3|-|TRBJ2-7
CASSQDISSGYSYEQYF
>TRBV27|-|TRBJ2-7
CASSYGQGDTYEQYF
>TRBV6-5|-|TRBJ2-7
CASSTGTGSYEQYF
>TRBV11-3|-|TRBJ2-7
CASSPPQAGISYEQYF
>TRBV4-3|-|TRBJ2-2
CASSQDQLPGELFF
>TRBV7-6|-|TRBJ1-3
CASSAAGRDSGNTIYF
>TRBV7-9|-|TRBJ2-7
CASSLDGVAYEQYF
>TRBV29-1|-|TRBJ2-5
CSVRPGQGWETQYF
>TRBV5-1|-|TRBJ2-1
CASSLVPLAGIPYNEQFF
>TRBV4-3|-|TRBJ2-3
CASSQDCPSGGTDTQYF
>TRBV7-3|-|TRBJ2-1
CASSTGSGSAYNEQFF
>TRBV20-1|-|TRBJ2-1
CSARAPSGIAEYSYNEQFF
>TRBV5-5|-|TRBJ2-1
CASSFAKGSYEQFF
>TRBV27|-|TRBJ2-2
CASSTLLSLSGELFF
>TRBV4-3|-|TRBJ1-2
CASSQDRSEYYGYTF
>TRBV7-8|-|TRBJ2-7
CASSPPDRGLSYEQYF
>TRBV20-1|-|TRBJ2-7
CSASLAGGPVEQYF
>TRBV7-6|-|TRBJ2-7
CASSLDRDISYEQYF
>TRBV5-1|-|TRBJ1-6
CASSLTSAGANSPLHF
>TRBV20-1|-|TRBJ2-7
CSAREAGYSYEQYF
>TRBV15|-|TRBJ2-5
CATSRAVGGRAQYF
>TRBV7-9|-|TRBJ2-1
CASSFFQDNEQFF
>TRBV6-5|-|TRBJ2-7
CASSYGRPPGQASSYEQYF
>TRBV7-9|-|TRBJ1-5
CASSSPGTMEEPQHF
>TRBV10-3|-|TRBJ1-3
CAISQTGHDSGNTIYF
>TRBV5-4|-|TRBJ1-5
CASSKGGQPQHF
>TRBV27|-|TRBJ2-7
CASTYSRGTTEQYF
>TRBV6-2/TRBV6-3|-|TRBJ2-5
CASSPIFGRDQETQYF
>TRBV7-8|-|TRBJ2-2
CASSPFENTGELFF
>TRBV3-1|-|TRBJ1-2
CASSAWDREFLWYGYTF
>TRBV7-9|-|TRBJ2-7
CASSLETIQPSTYEQYF
>TRBV12-5|-|TRBJ2-1
CASGFGTGVYNEQFF
>TRBV6-1|-|TRBJ2-3
CAGSGGDPDTQYF
>TRBV7-3|-|TRBJ2-5
CASSPTGGAGETQYF
>TRBV28|-|TRBJ2-7
CASSFPPSRGYEQYF
>TRBV20-1|-|TRBJ2-7
CSARDTSYEQYF
>TRBV7-3|-|TRBJ1-1
CASSLTLSGQPAMNTEAFF
>TRBV29-1|-|TRBJ2-7
CSVNGLYSYEQYF
>TRBV4-3|-|TRBJ2-1
CASSLETSGSYNEQFF
>TRBV3-1|-|TRBJ1-2
CASSHGAVIHGYTF
>TRBV7-3|-|TRBJ2-7
CASSRPRGDSMDEQYF
>TRBV7-9|-|TRBJ1-1
CASSSLGRFSGADEAFF
>TRBV6-2/TRBV6-3|-|TRBJ2-7
CASSYSGEQYF
>TRBV15|medium-sized|TRBJ2-1
CATSRDTDLGQNNEQFF
>TRBV15|-|TRBJ1-2
CATSPRDRALYSGYTF
>TRBV18|-|TRBJ2-7
CASSPDRIGADEQYF
>TRBV5-1|-|TRBJ2-4
CASSLGLAGAAENIQYF